A selection of T cell receptor beta chains follows, all from one sample in a study of blood T cell repertoires in COVID-19. Sequencing used immunoSEQ multiplex PCR; TCRdb keeps in-frame clones, though not all of them. The sample consists of 160,000 or so clones, 89% of them appearing once. The sequenced sample consisted of peripheral blood. The receptor set was obtained from a man between 60 and 75 years old with acute or convalescent COVID-19. Each CDR3 is given with its conserved first and last residue. D genes are given only for firm matches. Not all rows give a size; the values are once, few, many and, for expanded clones, a class.

d_gene: .
abundance: .
j_gene: TRBJ1-3
v_gene: TRBV27
CDR3nt: TGTGCCAGCAGCCTTGGGGGGGGCCCTGGAAACACCATATATTTT
CDR3aa: CASSLGGGPGNTIYF

d_gene: TRBD1
abundance: .
j_gene: TRBJ1-1
v_gene: TRBV2
CDR3nt: TGTGCCAGTCATAGAGTTACAGGGGGGGACACTGAAGCTTTCTTT
CDR3aa: CASHRVTGGDTEAFF

d_gene: TRBD1
abundance: .
j_gene: TRBJ1-3
v_gene: TRBV2
CDR3nt: TGTGCCAGCAGCGACCTGACAGGGACTGGAAACACCATATATTTT
CDR3aa: CASSDLTGTGNTIYF

d_gene: .
abundance: once
j_gene: TRBJ1-5
v_gene: TRBV3-1/TRBV3-2
CDR3nt: TGTGCCAGCAGCCAGTCAGGGAGCAATCAGCCCCAGCATTTT
CDR3aa: CASSQSGSNQPQHF

d_gene: TRBD2
abundance: .
j_gene: TRBJ2-5
v_gene: TRBV19
CDR3nt: TGTGCCAGTAGTATACCCAGCGGGGGGGGGTCAGAGACCCAGTACTTC
CDR3aa: CASSIPSGGGSETQYF

d_gene: .
abundance: .
j_gene: TRBJ2-3
v_gene: TRBV3-1/TRBV3-2
CDR3nt: TGTGCCAGCAGGGGGGGACCAGCTACGCAGTATTTT
CDR3aa: CASRGGPATQYF

d_gene: TRBD1
abundance: .
j_gene: TRBJ2-7
v_gene: TRBV5-4
CDR3nt: TGTGCCAGCAGCTTGGGTGTGGGGACAGGGGTTTACGAGCAGTACTTC
CDR3aa: CASSLGVGTGVYEQYF

d_gene: .
abundance: .
j_gene: TRBJ2-4
v_gene: TRBV11-2
CDR3nt: TGTGCCAGCAGCTTAGACATCCTACAAGGAGGCATTCAGTACTTC
CDR3aa: CASSLDILQGGIQYF

d_gene: TRBD1
abundance: .
j_gene: TRBJ1-3
v_gene: TRBV13
CDR3nt: TGTGCCAGCAGCTCGGACAGGGCCCGAAACACCATATATTTT
CDR3aa: CASSSDRARNTIYF

d_gene: .
abundance: .
j_gene: TRBJ2-2
v_gene: TRBV20-1
CDR3nt: TGCAGTGCTGGTGGACAGTTGTCCGGGGAGCTGTTTTTT
CDR3aa: CSAGGQLSGELFF

d_gene: .
abundance: .
j_gene: TRBJ2-5
v_gene: TRBV7-9
CDR3nt: TGTGCCAGCAGCTTAGGCGGGGCGGGATCTAAAGAGACCCAGTACTTC
CDR3aa: CASSLGGAGSKETQYF

d_gene: .
abundance: .
j_gene: TRBJ2-2
v_gene: TRBV1
CDR3nt: TGCACCAGCAGCCAGGGAAGACTAGCGGGGCCCAGCGGGCTGTTTTTT
CDR3aa: CTSSQGRLAGPSGLFF

d_gene: TRBD2
abundance: .
j_gene: TRBJ2-3
v_gene: TRBV4-2
CDR3nt: TGTGCCAGCAGCCAAACTAGCGGGGGGGCAGATACGCAGTATTTT
CDR3aa: CASSQTSGGADTQYF

d_gene: TRBD1
abundance: once
j_gene: TRBJ2-1
v_gene: TRBV24-1
CDR3nt: TGTGCCACCAGTGATGCCGGGACAGGGGTGAACGAGCAGTTCTTC
CDR3aa: CATSDAGTGVNEQFF

d_gene: .
abundance: .
j_gene: TRBJ2-7
v_gene: TRBV24-1
CDR3nt: TGTGCCACCAGTGATAGCCGGGGAGGATCCGAGCAGTACTTC
CDR3aa: CATSDSRGGSEQYF

d_gene: .
abundance: .
j_gene: TRBJ2-4
v_gene: TRBV11-2
CDR3nt: TGTGCCAGCAGCTTAGTGTTCAGGTTCGCAGGGGCCAAAAACATTCAGTACTTC
CDR3aa: CASSLVFRFAGAKNIQYF

d_gene: .
abundance: .
j_gene: TRBJ1-5
v_gene: TRBV6-2/TRBV6-3
CDR3nt: TGTGCCAGCAGCTTCGGGCCCCGGGGTCAGCCCCAGCATTTT
CDR3aa: CASSFGPRGQPQHF

d_gene: .
abundance: .
j_gene: TRBJ2-1
v_gene: TRBV30
CDR3nt: TGTGCCTGGAGGGACAGTAATGAGCAGTTCTTC
CDR3aa: CAWRDSNEQFF

d_gene: TRBD1
abundance: .
j_gene: TRBJ2-7
v_gene: TRBV2
CDR3nt: TGTGCCAGCAGCCCCCCCCGGGACAGGGACGAGCAGTACTTC
CDR3aa: CASSPPRDRDEQYF

d_gene: TRBD2
abundance: .
j_gene: TRBJ2-3
v_gene: TRBV2
CDR3nt: TGTGCCTTCCGGGACTACGGGCGCGCAGATACGCAGTATTTT
CDR3aa: CAFRDYGRADTQYF

d_gene: .
abundance: .
j_gene: TRBJ1-6
v_gene: TRBV2
CDR3nt: TGTGCCAGCAGTGAGGCGGGGGCGCAAAATTCACCCCTCCACTTT
CDR3aa: CASSEAGAQNSPLHF

d_gene: .
abundance: .
j_gene: TRBJ2-7
v_gene: TRBV9
CDR3nt: TGTGCCAGCAGCGCGAAAGGGGATTTAAACTACGAGCAGTACTTC
CDR3aa: CASSAKGDLNYEQYF

d_gene: .
abundance: .
j_gene: TRBJ2-3
v_gene: TRBV7-2
CDR3nt: TGTGCCAGCAGCTTAGGTGGTTCGGCAGATACGCAGTATTTT
CDR3aa: CASSLGGSADTQYF

d_gene: .
abundance: .
j_gene: TRBJ1-1
v_gene: TRBV4-1
CDR3nt: TGCGCCAGCAGCCAAAAGGGGATCCTCGACACTGAAGCTTTCTTT
CDR3aa: CASSQKGILDTEAFF

d_gene: .
abundance: .
j_gene: TRBJ1-4
v_gene: TRBV5-8
CDR3nt: TGTGCCAGCAGCTCCCGCCGGGGGGGTGAAAAACTGTTTTTT
CDR3aa: CASSSRRGGEKLFF

d_gene: .
abundance: .
j_gene: TRBJ1-6
v_gene: TRBV14
CDR3nt: TGTGCCAGCAGCCAAGATTGGGTTGAGCGGTCACCCCTCCACTTT
CDR3aa: CASSQDWVERSPLHF

d_gene: TRBD1
abundance: .
j_gene: TRBJ1-6
v_gene: TRBV6-6
CDR3nt: TGTGCCAGCAGTACCTCCGGGGACAGAGATTCACCCCTCCACTTT
CDR3aa: CASSTSGDRDSPLHF

d_gene: TRBD1
abundance: .
j_gene: TRBJ2-7
v_gene: TRBV28
CDR3nt: TGTGCCAGCAGTCCCCCGACAGGGGCGAACGAGCAGTACTTC
CDR3aa: CASSPPTGANEQYF

d_gene: TRBD1
abundance: .
j_gene: TRBJ1-4
v_gene: TRBV23-1
CDR3nt: TGCGCCAGCAGCCCTACAGGGGGCCTCAAAGAAAAACTGTTTTTT
CDR3aa: CASSPTGGLKEKLFF

d_gene: TRBD1
abundance: once
j_gene: TRBJ2-1
v_gene: TRBV7-2
CDR3nt: TGTGCCAGCAGCAGATGGACAGGATTGGTGCAGTTCTTC
CDR3aa: CASSRWTGLVQFF

d_gene: .
abundance: .
j_gene: TRBJ2-7
v_gene: TRBV5-1
CDR3nt: TGCGCCAGCAAAGAACAGTTCACTAGCTCCTACGAGCAGTACTTC
CDR3aa: CASKEQFTSSYEQYF

d_gene: TRBD1
abundance: .
j_gene: TRBJ1-1
v_gene: TRBV27
CDR3nt: TGTGCCAGCACAGGACAGGGGAACACTGAAGCTTTCTTT
CDR3aa: CASTGQGNTEAFF

d_gene: TRBD2
abundance: .
j_gene: TRBJ2-3
v_gene: TRBV30
CDR3nt: TGTGCCTGGAGGCCTAGACTAGCGGGGCGATTCGTGGTGAAGCAGTATTTT
CDR3aa: CAWRPRLAGRFVVKQYF

d_gene: .
abundance: .
j_gene: TRBJ2-2
v_gene: TRBV6-6
CDR3nt: TGTGCCAGCAGGTTAACGACTGAGAACACCGGGGAGCTGTTTTTT
CDR3aa: CASRLTTENTGELFF

d_gene: TRBD1
abundance: .
j_gene: TRBJ1-2
v_gene: TRBV9
CDR3nt: TGTGCCAGCAGCCCACGGACAGGGGGTGACTATGGCTACACCTTC
CDR3aa: CASSPRTGGDYGYTF

d_gene: TRBD2
abundance: .
j_gene: TRBJ2-2
v_gene: TRBV5-1
CDR3nt: TGCGCCAGCAGCACCGGGACTACCTACACCGGGGAGCTGTTTTTT
CDR3aa: CASSTGTTYTGELFF

d_gene: .
abundance: .
j_gene: TRBJ1-1
v_gene: TRBV5-4
CDR3nt: TGTGCCAGCAGTAGGACACCGAACACTGAAGCTTTCTTT
CDR3aa: CASSRTPNTEAFF

d_gene: TRBD1
abundance: few
j_gene: TRBJ2-1
v_gene: TRBV18
CDR3nt: TGTGCCAGCTCATCCTCGGGACAGGGACAACACAATGAGCAGTTCTTC
CDR3aa: CASSSSGQGQHNEQFF

d_gene: .
abundance: .
j_gene: TRBJ1-2
v_gene: TRBV6-2/TRBV6-3
CDR3nt: TGTGCCAGCAGTTACACACCCCAATTGGATGGCTACACCTTC
CDR3aa: CASSYTPQLDGYTF

d_gene: TRBD1
abundance: .
j_gene: TRBJ1-4
v_gene: TRBV5-1
CDR3nt: TGCGCCAGCAGACGTGGACAGGGGATGGAAAAACTGTTTTTT
CDR3aa: CASRRGQGMEKLFF

d_gene: .
abundance: .
j_gene: TRBJ2-7
v_gene: TRBV7-2
CDR3nt: TGTGCCAGCAGCCCTGACACCTACGAGCAGTACTTC
CDR3aa: CASSPDTYEQYF

d_gene: .
abundance: .
j_gene: TRBJ1-1
v_gene: TRBV6-1
CDR3nt: TGTGCCAGCAGTGACGGGGGGATTCTCAGACCCATGAACACTGAAGCTTTCTTT
CDR3aa: CASSDGGILRPMNTEAFF

d_gene: TRBD2
abundance: .
j_gene: TRBJ2-7
v_gene: TRBV5-1
CDR3nt: TGCGCCAGCAGCCGGGGGACTAGCGGGGGATCTTACGAGCAGTACTTC
CDR3aa: CASSRGTSGGSYEQYF

d_gene: TRBD1
abundance: .
j_gene: TRBJ1-5
v_gene: TRBV3-1/TRBV3-2
CDR3nt: TGTGCCAGCAGCCAAGGGACAGGGGGGTATCAGCCCCAGCATTTT
CDR3aa: CASSQGTGGYQPQHF

d_gene: .
abundance: .
j_gene: TRBJ1-6
v_gene: TRBV27
CDR3nt: TGTGCCAGCAGTTCGGAACAGGGTTTCTATAATTCACCCCTCCACTTT
CDR3aa: CASSSEQGFYNSPLHF

d_gene: .
abundance: .
j_gene: TRBJ1-3
v_gene: TRBV6-5
CDR3nt: TGTGCCAGCAGCCCCTCCCTCTCGGACACCATATATTTT
CDR3aa: CASSPSLSDTIYF

d_gene: .
abundance: .
j_gene: TRBJ1-5
v_gene: TRBV19
CDR3nt: TGTGCCAGTAGTATAGTGGGGCGGGGTGGCGTTCAGCCCCAGCATTTT
CDR3aa: CASSIVGRGGVQPQHF

d_gene: TRBD1
abundance: few
j_gene: TRBJ1-3
v_gene: TRBV2
CDR3nt: TGTGCCAGCAGGCTGACAGGGTTTCGAAACACCATATATTTT
CDR3aa: CASRLTGFRNTIYF

d_gene: .
abundance: .
j_gene: TRBJ1-1
v_gene: TRBV19
CDR3nt: TGTGCCAGTATCCGAACAAACACTGAAGCTTTCTTT
CDR3aa: CASIRTNTEAFF